This T cell receptor beta chain is drawn from a study of blood T cell repertoires in COVID-19. Study in general: Sample material is recorded as cDNA or gDNA derived from T cells, B-cell-depleted T cells, or PBMCs.

In the authors' methods: Reference gene primer amplification gave nucleated cell count estimates. Here immunoSEQ multiplex PCR was the method, and the copy in TCRdb shows in-frame clones only, minus some. The D gene and trimming were derived from the DNA, and the V and J assignments and clone size from that table. The sample lists fewer than 35,000 clones, approximately 90% seen once, with roughly 12% in the top ten. CDR3 length: 13 amino acids. V lost 5 bases, J lost 2 bases, and 1 base stayed unmatched. The rearrangement joins TRBV12-3 or TRBV12-4 to TRBJ2-7; 9 bases align to TRBD2. The clonotype comes from a human donor in a cohort sampled during active COVID-19. Sequencing was performed on peripheral blood. In nucleotides, the CDR3 is TGTGCCAGCAGTAGACTAGCGGCCTACGAGCAGTACTTC. Its protein is CASSRLAAYEQYF.